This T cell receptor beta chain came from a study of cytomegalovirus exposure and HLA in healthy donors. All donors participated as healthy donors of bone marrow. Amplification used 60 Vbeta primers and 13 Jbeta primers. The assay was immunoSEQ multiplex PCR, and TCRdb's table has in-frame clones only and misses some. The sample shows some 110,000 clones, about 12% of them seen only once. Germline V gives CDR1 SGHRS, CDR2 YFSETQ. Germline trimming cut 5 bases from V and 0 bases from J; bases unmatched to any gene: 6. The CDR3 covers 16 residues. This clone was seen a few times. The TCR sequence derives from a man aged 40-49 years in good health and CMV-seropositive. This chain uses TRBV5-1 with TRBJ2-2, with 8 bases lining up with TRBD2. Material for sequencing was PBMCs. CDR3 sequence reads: CASSPTSGANTGELFF. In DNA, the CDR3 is TGCGCCAGCAGTCCAACTAGCGGCGCGAACACCGGGGAGCTGTTTTTT.